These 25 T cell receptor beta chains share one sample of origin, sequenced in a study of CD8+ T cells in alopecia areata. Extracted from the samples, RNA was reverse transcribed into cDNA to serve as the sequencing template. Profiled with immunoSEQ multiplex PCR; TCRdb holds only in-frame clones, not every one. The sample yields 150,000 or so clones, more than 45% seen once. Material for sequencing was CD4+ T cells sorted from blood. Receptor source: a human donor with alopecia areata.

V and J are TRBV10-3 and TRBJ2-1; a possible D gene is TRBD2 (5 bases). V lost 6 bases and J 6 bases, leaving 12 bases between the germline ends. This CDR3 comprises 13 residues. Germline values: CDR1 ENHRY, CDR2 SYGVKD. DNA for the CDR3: TGTGCCATCAGGTATTTAACTAGCAATGAGCAGTTCTTC. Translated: CAIRYLTSNEQFF.

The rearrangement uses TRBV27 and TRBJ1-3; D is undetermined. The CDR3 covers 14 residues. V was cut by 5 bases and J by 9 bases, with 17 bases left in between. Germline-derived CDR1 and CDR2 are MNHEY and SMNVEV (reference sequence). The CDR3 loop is CASSPTGSGGTIYF. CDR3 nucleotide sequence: TGTGCCAGCAGTCCCACGGGGTCCGGAGGCACCATATATTTT.

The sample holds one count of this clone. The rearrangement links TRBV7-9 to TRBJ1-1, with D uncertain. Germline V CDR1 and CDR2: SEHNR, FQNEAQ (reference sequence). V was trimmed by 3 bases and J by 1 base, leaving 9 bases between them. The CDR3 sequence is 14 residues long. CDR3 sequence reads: CASSFSARNTEAFF. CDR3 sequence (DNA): TGTGCCAGCAGCTTTAGTGCGCGGAACACTGAAGCTTTCTTT. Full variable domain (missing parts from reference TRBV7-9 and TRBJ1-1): DTGVSQNPRHKITKRGQNVTFRCDPISEHNRLYWYRQTLGQGPEFLTYFQNEAQLEKSRLLSDRFSAERPKGSFSTLEIQRTEQGDSAMYLCASSFSARNTEAFFGQGTRLTVV.

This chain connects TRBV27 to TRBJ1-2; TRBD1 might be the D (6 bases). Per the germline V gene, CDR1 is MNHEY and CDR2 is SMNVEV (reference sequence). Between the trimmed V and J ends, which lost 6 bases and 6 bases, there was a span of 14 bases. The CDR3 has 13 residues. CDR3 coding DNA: TGTGCCAGCAGACCCAATAGGGGGAATGGCTACACCTTC. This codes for CASRPNRGNGYTF.

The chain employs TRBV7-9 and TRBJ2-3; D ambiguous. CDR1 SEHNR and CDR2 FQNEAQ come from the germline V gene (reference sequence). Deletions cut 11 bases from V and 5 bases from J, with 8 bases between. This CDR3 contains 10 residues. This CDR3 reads CAVIRDTQYF. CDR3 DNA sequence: TGTGCCGTAATAAGAGATACGCAGTATTTT.

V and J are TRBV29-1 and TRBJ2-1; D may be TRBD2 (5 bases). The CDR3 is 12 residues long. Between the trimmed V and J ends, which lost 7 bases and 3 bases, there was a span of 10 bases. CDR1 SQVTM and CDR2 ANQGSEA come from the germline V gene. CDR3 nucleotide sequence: TGCAGCGACAATGAGGGCTACAATGAGCAGTTCTTC. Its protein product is CSDNEGYNEQFF.

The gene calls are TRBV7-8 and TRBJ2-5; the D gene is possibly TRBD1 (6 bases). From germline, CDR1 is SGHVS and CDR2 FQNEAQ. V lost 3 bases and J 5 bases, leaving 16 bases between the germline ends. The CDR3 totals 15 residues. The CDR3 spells CASSLLGQGMETQYF. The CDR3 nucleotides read TGTGCCAGCAGCTTGCTCGGGCAGGGGATGGAGACCCAGTACTTC.

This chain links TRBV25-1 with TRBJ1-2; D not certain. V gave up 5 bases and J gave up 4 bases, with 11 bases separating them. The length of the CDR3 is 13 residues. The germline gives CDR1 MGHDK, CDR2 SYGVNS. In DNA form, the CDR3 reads TGTGCCAGCAGTCCGGCCGTGGGCTATGGCTACACCTTC. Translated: CASSPAVGYGYTF.

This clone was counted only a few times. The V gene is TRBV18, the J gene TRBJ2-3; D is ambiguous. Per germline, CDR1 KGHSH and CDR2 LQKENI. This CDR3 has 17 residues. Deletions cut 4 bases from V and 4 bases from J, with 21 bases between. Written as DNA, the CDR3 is TGTGCCAGCTCACTGACCCAATCACAGTACCCCCCAGATACGCAGTATTTT. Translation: CASSLTQSQYPPDTQYF. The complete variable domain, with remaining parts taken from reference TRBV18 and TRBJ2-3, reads NAGVMQNPRHLVRRRGQEARLRCSPMKGHSHVYWYRQLPEEGLKFMVYLQKENIIDESGMPKERFSAEFPKEGPSILRIQQVVRGDSAAYFCASSLTQSQYPPDTQYFGPGTRLTVL.

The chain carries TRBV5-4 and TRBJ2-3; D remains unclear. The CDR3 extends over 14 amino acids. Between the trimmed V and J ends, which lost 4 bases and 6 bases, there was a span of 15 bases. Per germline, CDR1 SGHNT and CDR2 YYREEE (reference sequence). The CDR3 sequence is CASSGRAMSDTQYF. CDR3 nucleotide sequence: TGTGCCAGCAGCGGAAGGGCAATGTCGGATACGCAGTATTTT.

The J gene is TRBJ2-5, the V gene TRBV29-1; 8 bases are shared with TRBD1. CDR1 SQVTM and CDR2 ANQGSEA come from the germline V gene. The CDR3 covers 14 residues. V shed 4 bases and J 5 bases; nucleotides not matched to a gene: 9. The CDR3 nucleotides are TGCAGCGTTGCCCCCGGGACAGGCGGGGAGACCCAGTACTTC. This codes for CSVAPGTGGETQYF.

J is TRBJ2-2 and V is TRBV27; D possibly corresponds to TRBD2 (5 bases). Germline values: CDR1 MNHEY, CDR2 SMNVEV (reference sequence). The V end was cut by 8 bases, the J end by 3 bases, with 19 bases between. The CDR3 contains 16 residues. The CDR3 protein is CASRYYGNRDTGELFF. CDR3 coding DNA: TGTGCCAGCCGCTACTACGGGAATCGGGACACCGGGGAGCTGTTTTTT.

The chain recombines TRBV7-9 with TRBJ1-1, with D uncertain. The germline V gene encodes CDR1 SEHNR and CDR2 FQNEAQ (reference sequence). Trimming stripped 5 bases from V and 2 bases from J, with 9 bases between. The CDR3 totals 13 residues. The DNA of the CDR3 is TGTGCCAGCAGCGGGTCCCCCAACACTGAAGCTTTCTTT. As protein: CASSGSPNTEAFF. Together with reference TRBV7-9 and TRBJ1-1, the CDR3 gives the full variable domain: DTGVSQNPRHKITKRGQNVTFRCDPISEHNRLYWYRQTLGQGPEFLTYFQNEAQLEKSRLLSDRFSAERPKGSFSTLEIQRTEQGDSAMYLCASSGSPNTEAFFGQGTRLTVV.

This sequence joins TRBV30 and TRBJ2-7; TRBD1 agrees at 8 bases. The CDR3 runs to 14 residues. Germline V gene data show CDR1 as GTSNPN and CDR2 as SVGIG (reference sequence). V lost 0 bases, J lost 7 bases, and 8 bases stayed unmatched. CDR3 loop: CAWSVRDRWSEQYF. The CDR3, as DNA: TGTGCCTGGAGTGTTCGGGACAGGTGGTCAGAGCAGTACTTC.

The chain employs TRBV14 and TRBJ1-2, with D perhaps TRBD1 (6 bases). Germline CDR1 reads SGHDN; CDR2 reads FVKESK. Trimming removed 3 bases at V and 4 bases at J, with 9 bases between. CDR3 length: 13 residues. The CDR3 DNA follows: TGTGCCAGCAGCCAGGACAGTTTCTATGGCTACACCTTC. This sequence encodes CASSQDSFYGYTF. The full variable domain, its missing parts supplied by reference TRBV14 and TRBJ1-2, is EAGVTQFPSHSVIEKGQTVTLRCDPISGHDNLYWYRRVMGKEIKFLLHFVKESKQDESGMPNNRFLAERTGGTYSTLKVQPAELEDSGVYFCASSQDSFYGYTFGSGTRLTVV.

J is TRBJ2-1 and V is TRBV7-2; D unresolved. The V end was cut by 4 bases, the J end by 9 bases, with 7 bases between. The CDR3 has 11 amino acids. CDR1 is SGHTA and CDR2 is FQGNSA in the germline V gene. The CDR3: CASSSVVEQFF. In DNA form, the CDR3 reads TGTGCCAGCAGCTCCGTAGTTGAGCAGTTCTTC. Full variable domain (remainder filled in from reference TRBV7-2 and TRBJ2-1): GAGVSQSPSNKVTEKGKDVELRCDPISGHTALYWYRQSLGQGLEFLIYFQGNSAPDKSGLPSDRFSAERTGGSVSTLTIQRTQQEDSAVYLCASSSVVEQFFGPGTRLTVL.

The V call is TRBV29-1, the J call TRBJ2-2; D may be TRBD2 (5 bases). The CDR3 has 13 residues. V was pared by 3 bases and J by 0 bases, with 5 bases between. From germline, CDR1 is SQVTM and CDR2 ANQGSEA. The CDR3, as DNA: TGCAGCGTTGAGGAGGCGAACACCGGGGAGCTGTTTTTT. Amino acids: CSVEEANTGELFF.

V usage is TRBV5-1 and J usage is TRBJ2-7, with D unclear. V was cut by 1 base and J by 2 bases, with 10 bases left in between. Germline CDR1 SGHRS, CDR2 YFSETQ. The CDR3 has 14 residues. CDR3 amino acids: CASSLSRLTYEQYF. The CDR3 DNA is TGCGCCAGCAGCTTGTCTCGTCTCACCTACGAGCAGTACTTC.

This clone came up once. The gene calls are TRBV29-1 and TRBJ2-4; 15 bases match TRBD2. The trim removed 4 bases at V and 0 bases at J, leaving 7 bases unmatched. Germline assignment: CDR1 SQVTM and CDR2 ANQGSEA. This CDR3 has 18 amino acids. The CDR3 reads CSVVGTSGRPLAKNIQYF. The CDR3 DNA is TGCAGCGTTGTAGGGACTAGCGGGAGGCCCCTAGCCAAAAACATTCAGTACTTC.

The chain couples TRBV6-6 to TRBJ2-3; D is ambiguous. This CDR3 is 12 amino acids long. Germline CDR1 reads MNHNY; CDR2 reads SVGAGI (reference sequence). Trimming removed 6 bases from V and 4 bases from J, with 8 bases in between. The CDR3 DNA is TGTGCCAGCAGGCCATTCCCAGATACGCAGTATTTT. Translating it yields CASRPFPDTQYF.

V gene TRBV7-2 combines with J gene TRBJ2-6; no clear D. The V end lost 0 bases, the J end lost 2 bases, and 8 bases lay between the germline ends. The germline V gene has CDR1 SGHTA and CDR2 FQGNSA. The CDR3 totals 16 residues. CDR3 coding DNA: TGTGCCAGCAGCTTAGCCAGGAGCGCTGGGGCCAACGTCCTGACTTTC. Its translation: CASSLARSAGANVLTF.

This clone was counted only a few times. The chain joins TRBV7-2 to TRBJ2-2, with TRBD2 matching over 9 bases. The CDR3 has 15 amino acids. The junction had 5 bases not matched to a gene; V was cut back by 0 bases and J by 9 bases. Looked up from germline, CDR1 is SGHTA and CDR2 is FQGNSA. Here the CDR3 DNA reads TGTGCCAGCAGCTTAGCCGGCGGGAGGGCCTGGGAGCTGTTTTTT. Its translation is CASSLAGGRAWELFF.

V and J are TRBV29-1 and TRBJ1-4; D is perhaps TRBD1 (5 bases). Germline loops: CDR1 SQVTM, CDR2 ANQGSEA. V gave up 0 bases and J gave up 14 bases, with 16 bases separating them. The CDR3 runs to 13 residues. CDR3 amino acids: CSVEDPMGDILFF. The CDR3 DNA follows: TGCAGCGTTGAAGATCCTATGGGGGATATTCTGTTTTTT.

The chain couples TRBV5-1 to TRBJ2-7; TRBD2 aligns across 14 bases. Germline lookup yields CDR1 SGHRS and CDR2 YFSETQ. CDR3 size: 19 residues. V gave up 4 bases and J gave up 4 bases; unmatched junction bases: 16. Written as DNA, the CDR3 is TGCGCCAGCAGCGGGAGGGGTTCGGGACTAGCGGGAGAAAGGTACGAGCAGTACTTC. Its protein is CASSGRGSGLAGERYEQYF.

The CDR3, as DNA: TGCAGCGCCCTAGGACAGAAAGCAGAAGCTTTCTTT. Protein sequence: CSALGQKAEAFF. The chain recombines TRBV29-1 with TRBJ1-1; D may be TRBD1 (6 bases). V dropped 7 bases and J dropped 8 bases, with 17 bases sitting between them. CDR3 length: 12 residues. Germline-derived CDR1 and CDR2 are SQVTM and ANQGSEA.